The 15 T cell receptor beta chains listed next were all sequenced from one sample in a study of CXCR3 chemokines and chemotherapy response in bladder cancer. TCRdb re-derived calls from the PCR reads in MiXCR, one entry per CDR3 protein. The table shows approximately 12,000 distinct CDR3 sequences, with around an eighth occurring only once. Sampling was carried out from a patient whose treatment included neoadjuvant chemotherapy. Source of these receptors: a human donor with bladder cancer that did not respond to neoadjuvant chemotherapy.

This clonotype appeared once. This chain uses TRBV7-9 with TRBJ1-2, with 8 bases matching TRBD1. Trimming at V came to 1 base and at J to 4 bases, leaving 8 bases not matched to a gene. This CDR3 is built from 16 residues. Germline V CDR1 and CDR2: SEHNR, FQNEAQ (reference sequence). The CDR3 here is CASSLGGQESSYGYTF. CDR3 sequence (DNA): TGTGCCAGCAGCTTAGGGGGACAGGAATCTTCCTATGGCTACACCTTC.

The table lists this clonotype with many counts. The V and J genes are TRBV6-2 or TRBV6-3 and TRBJ2-7; the D is unclear. V was trimmed by 4 bases and J by 2 bases, leaving 3 bases between them. Germline V gives CDR1 MNHEY, CDR2 SVGEGT. There are 11 residues in the CDR3. The CDR3 nucleotides read TGTGCCAGCAGTTTCACCTACGAGCAGTACTTC. Residues: CASSFTYEQYF.

This clonotype was seen repeatedly, ten times or more. This rearrangement joins TRBV6-5 to TRBJ1-2; TRBD1 aligns across 9 bases. In germline, CDR1 is MNHEY, CDR2 SVGAGI. V lost 6 bases and J lost 2; bases outside the gene matches: 4. The CDR3 runs 14 residues. The CDR3 protein is CASRQGQGNYGYTF. CDR3 sequence (DNA): TGTGCCAGCAGGCAGGGACAGGGAAACTATGGCTACACCTTC.

This clonotype was recorded many times. The chain links TRBV11-2 to TRBJ2-7, with D possibly being TRBD2 (6 bases). CDR3 length equals 14 residues. Germline loops: CDR1 SGHAT, CDR2 FQNNGV. The V end lost 5 bases, the J end lost 2 bases, and 13 bases lay between the germline ends. The CDR3 loop is CASSPQRATYEQYF. DNA of the CDR3: TGTGCCAGCAGCCCCCAGCGGGCCACCTACGAGCAGTACTTC.

Many counts were recorded for this clonotype. The V and J genes are TRBV7-9 and TRBJ1-4; maybe TRBD1 (5 bases). CDR3 size: 16 residues. Germline values: CDR1 SEHNR, CDR2 FQNEAQ (reference sequence). V lost 2 bases, J lost 2 bases, and 12 bases lay in between. The CDR3 here is CASSLPGSATNEKLFF. The CDR3 DNA reads TGTGCCAGCAGCTTACCAGGGAGCGCGACTAATGAAAAACTGTTTTTT.

This clonotype is categorized as medium-sized. This chain joins TRBV27 and TRBJ1-6; 9 bases map to TRBD1. CDR3 size: 14 residues. J lost 14 bases, V lost 4 bases, and 9 bases had no gene match. Germline CDR1 reads MNHEY; CDR2 reads SMNVEV (reference sequence). CDR3 in DNA: TGTGCCAGCAGTTCAGGGACAGGGAGTAGGTCCCTCCACTTT. Amino acids: CASSSGTGSRSLHF.

This clonotype was found many times. The genes are TRBV12-3 or TRBV12-4 and TRBJ1-1; no definite D call. This CDR3 has 15 amino acids. Deletions cut 1 base from V and 0 bases from J, with 9 bases between. As DNA, the CDR3 is TGTGCCAGCAGTTTAGGGCCGGGAATGAACACTGAAGCTTTCTTT. As protein: CASSLGPGMNTEAFF.

The gene calls are TRBV11-2 and TRBJ2-4; D ambiguous. The V gene's germline CDR1 is SGHAT and CDR2 FQNNGV. The CDR3 extends over 14 amino acids. The ends were cut back, 0 bases at V and 5 bases at J, with 8 bases in the middle. The CDR3 sequence: CASSLDYTENIQYF. The CDR3 DNA sequence: TGTGCCAGCAGCTTAGATTATACAGAAAACATTCAGTACTTC.

This clonotype was observed a few times. The rearrangement uses TRBV4-1 and TRBJ1-2, with TRBD1 matching over 9 bases. CDR3 length equals 17 residues. Unmatched junction bases numbered 11, after V lost 0 bases and J lost 6 bases. From germline, CDR1 is MGHRA and CDR2 YSYEKL. The CDR3 protein is CASSQDPLQGAYDGYTF. CDR3 in DNA: TGCGCCAGCAGCCAAGATCCTCTACAGGGGGCGTATGATGGCTACACCTTC.

This clonotype was observed at least ten times. V is TRBV19 and J is TRBJ2-1, with TRBD2 matching 9 bases. Per the germline V gene, CDR1 is LNHDA and CDR2 is SQIVND (reference sequence). The trim removed 3 bases at V and 7 bases at J, leaving 7 bases unmatched. The CDR3 is 15 residues long. The CDR3 reads CASSIFAGGPNEQFF. As DNA, the CDR3 is TGTGCCAGTAGTATCTTCGCGGGAGGGCCAAATGAGCAGTTCTTC.

On this clonotype itself: With a much larger clone just one base away, this may be a read error. This chain joins TRBV6-5 and TRBJ2-5, with 8 bases matching TRBD1. Germline V gene sequence: CDR1 MNHEY, CDR2 SVGAGI. V shed 5 bases and J 2 bases; nucleotides not matched to a gene: 4. The CDR3 runs 14 residues. The CDR3 sequence is CASSAGGGQETQYF. CDR3 in DNA: TGTGCCAGCAGTGCAGGGGGCGGACAAGAGACCCAGTACTTC.

This clonotype qualifies as medium-sized. V gene TRBV6-2 or TRBV6-3 combines with J gene TRBJ2-4; D is unclear. Germline-derived CDR1 and CDR2 are MNHEY and SVGEGT. The CDR3 runs to 15 residues. The germline V and J ends were trimmed by 6 bases and 0 bases, with 12 bases remaining between them. The CDR3 spells CASSSTTLAKNIQYF. The CDR3 nucleotides read TGTGCCAGCAGCTCTACTACCCTAGCCAAAAACATTCAGTACTTC.

This clonotype has at least ten counts. The chain links TRBV18 to TRBJ2-2; D is undetermined. Germline values: CDR1 KGHSH, CDR2 LQKENI. Trimming stripped 1 base from V and 2 bases from J, with 8 bases between. This CDR3 spans 15 amino acids. CDR3 in DNA: TGTGCCAGCTCACCACGGCTAGTAAACACCGGGGAGCTGTTTTTT. It yields the protein CASSPRLVNTGELFF.

This clonotype turned up a few times. V is TRBV12-5 and J is TRBJ2-2; no definite D call. The CDR3 consists of 16 residues. The V end was cut by 4 bases, the J end by 4 bases, with 16 bases between. The V gene's germline CDR1 is LGHNT and CDR2 FRNRAP. The CDR3 is CASGSLTHVITGELFF. The CDR3 nucleotides are TGTGCTAGTGGTTCTTTGACTCACGTCATCACCGGGGAGCTGTTTTTT. The variable domain in full, completed from reference TRBV12-5 and TRBJ2-2, reads DARVTQTPRHKVTEMGQEVTMRCQPILGHNTVFWYRQTMMQGLELLAYFRNRAPLDDSGMPKDRFSAEMPDATLATLKIQPSEPRDSAVYFCASGSLTHVITGELFFGEGSRLTVL.

This clonotype showed up many times. The chain carries TRBV19 and TRBJ1-5; 9 nucleotides align to TRBD1. Trimming removed 5 bases from V and 1 base from J; junction bases left unmatched: 15. CDR1 is LNHDA, CDR2 SQIVND, per germline (reference sequence). This CDR3 has 19 amino acids. The CDR3 loop reads CASSLTGQGLFLSNQPQHF. In DNA form, the CDR3 reads TGTGCCAGTAGTTTGACGGGACAGGGCCTTTTCCTCAGCAATCAGCCCCAGCATTTT.